Listed below are T cell receptor beta chains from one sample, sequenced in a study of T-cell reconstitution after alpha-beta-depleted transplantation in children. TCRdb re-derived calls from the PCR reads in MiXCR, one entry per CDR3 protein. The table has 540,000 or so distinct CDR3 sequences, under 25% seen once. Sequences were derived from PBMCs, mostly from graft donor cells, sampled 360 days after TCRalphabeta/CD19-depleted stem cell transplant. Every receptor here comes from a boy under three years old who had a stem cell transplant for acute myeloid leukemia, so the T cells may come from the graft donor. The CDR3 runs from the conserved cysteine through the conserved F or W. Each record gives: V gene, CDR3 protein.

TRBV3-1	CASSQDIYHTDTQYF
TRBV5-1	CASSLAVVQGAEAFF
TRBV20-1	CSASQRDINYEQYF
TRBV20-1	CSTWVVAKNIQYF
TRBV7-2	CASSRLPRSTDTQYF
TRBV20-1	CSTTSGARLSDTQYF
TRBV6-2/TRBV6-3	CASSYRDNGYGYTF
TRBV11-1	CASSFGGPRVSGANVLTF
TRBV9	CASSEGPDEQFF
TRBV30	CAWSWADSVEQFF
TRBV12-3/TRBV12-4	CASSPATTSPSGETDTQYF
TRBV3-1	CASSQDRWEAFF
TRBV7-2	CASSLGTRQGPYEQYF
TRBV5-6	CASSAQAEQYF
TRBV6-1	CASSARTGFSGNTIYF
TRBV6-5	CASSYDLRFYEQYF
TRBV29-1	CSVGTTDGSPLHF
TRBV7-2	CASSFGDREWSEQFF
TRBV2	CASTRARQETQYF
TRBV20-1	CSARQGAGNEQFF
TRBV18	CASSPTGWIGNEAFF
TRBV29-1	CSAEGGAGQPQHF
TRBV7-7	CASSPTSNYGYTF
TRBV6-5	CASSYGVGGSYGYTF
TRBV12-3/TRBV12-4	CASSFEGKQYF
TRBV20-1	CSALRQVFFDEQYF
TRBV12-3/TRBV12-4	CASSRPSTDTQYF
TRBV20-1	CSASSASGGRVGELFF
TRBV15	CATSRGTSGGSNTGELFF
TRBV7-3	CASSSRGADAEAFF
TRBV25-1	CASSGRGGEQYF